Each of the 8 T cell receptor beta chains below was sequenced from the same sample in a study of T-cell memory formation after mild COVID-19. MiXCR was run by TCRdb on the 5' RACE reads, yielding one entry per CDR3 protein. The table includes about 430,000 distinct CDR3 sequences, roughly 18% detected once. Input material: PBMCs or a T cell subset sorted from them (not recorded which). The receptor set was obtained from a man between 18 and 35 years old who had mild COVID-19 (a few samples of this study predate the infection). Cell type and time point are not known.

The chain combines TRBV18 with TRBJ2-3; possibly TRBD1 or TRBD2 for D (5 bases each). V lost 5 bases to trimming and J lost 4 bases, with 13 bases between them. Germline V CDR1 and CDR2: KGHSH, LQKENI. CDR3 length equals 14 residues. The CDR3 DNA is TGTGCCAGCTCATCCGGGAAGGGGTCAGATACGCAGTATTTT. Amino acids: CASSSGKGSDTQYF.

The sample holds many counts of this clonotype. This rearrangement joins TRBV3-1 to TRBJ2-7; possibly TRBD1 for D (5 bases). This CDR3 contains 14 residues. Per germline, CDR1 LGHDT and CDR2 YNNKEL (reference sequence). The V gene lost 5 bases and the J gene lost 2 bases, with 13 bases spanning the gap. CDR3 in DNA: TGTGCCAGCAGCGTGGGGCTGCCTCCCTACGAGCAGTACTTC. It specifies CASSVGLPPYEQYF.

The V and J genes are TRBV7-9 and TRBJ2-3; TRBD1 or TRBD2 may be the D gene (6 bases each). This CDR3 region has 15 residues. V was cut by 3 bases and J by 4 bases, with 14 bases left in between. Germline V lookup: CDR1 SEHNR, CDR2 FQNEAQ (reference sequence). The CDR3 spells CASSFRGRTSDTQYF. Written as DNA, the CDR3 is TGTGCCAGCAGCTTTCGGGGGCGAACATCAGATACGCAGTATTTT.

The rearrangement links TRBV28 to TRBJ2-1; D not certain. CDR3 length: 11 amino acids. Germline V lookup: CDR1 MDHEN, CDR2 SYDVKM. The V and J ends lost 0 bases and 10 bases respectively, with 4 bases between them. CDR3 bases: TGTGCCAGCAGTTTATGGAGGGAGCAGTTCTTC. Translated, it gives CASSLWREQFF.

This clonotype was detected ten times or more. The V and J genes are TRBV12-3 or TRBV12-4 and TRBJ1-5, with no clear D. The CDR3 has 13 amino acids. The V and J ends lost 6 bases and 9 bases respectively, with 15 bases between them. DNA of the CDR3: TGTGCCAGCAGCCCTAGCCCGGCCTCGCCCCAGCATTTT. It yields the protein CASSPSPASPQHF.

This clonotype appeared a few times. The CDR3 DNA is TGTGCCAGCAGCTACCGAGCGGGGGGCACAGATACGCAGTATTTT. Protein sequence: CASSYRAGGTDTQYF. J is TRBJ2-3 and V is TRBV9; 8 bases agree with TRBD2. Trimming took 4 bases from V and 1 from J; bases not matched to a gene: 5. Germline CDR1 is SGDLS and CDR2 is YYNGEE. This CDR3 region has 15 residues.

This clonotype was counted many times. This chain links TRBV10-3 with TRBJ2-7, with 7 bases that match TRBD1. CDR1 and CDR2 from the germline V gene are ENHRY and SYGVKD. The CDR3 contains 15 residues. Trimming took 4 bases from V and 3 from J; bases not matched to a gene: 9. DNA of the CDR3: TGTGCCATCAGTGCTAAAGTAGGGGGCATCTACGAGCAGTACGTC. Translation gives CAISAKVGGIYEQYV.

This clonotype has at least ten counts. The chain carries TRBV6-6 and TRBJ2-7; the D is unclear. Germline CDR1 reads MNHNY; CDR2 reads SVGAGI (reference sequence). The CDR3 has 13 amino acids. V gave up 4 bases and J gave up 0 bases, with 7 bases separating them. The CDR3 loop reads CASSFRTSYEQYF. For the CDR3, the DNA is TGTGCCAGCAGTTTTCGTACCTCCTACGAGCAGTACTTC.